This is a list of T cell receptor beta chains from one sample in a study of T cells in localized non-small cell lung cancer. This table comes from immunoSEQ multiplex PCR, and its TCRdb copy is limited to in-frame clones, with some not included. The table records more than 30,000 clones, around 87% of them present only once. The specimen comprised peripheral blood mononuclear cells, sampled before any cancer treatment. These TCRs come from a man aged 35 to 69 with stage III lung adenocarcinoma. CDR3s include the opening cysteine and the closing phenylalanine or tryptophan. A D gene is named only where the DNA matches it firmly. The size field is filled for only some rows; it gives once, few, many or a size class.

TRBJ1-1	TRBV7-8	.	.	CASSLGHPGGSEAFF	TGTGCCAGCAGCTTAGGTCATCCAGGAGGGTCCGAAGCTTTCTTT
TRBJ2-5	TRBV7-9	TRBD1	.	CASSAGQGTLQETQYF	TGTGCCAGCAGCGCCGGACAGGGGACACTCCAAGAGACCCAGTACTTC
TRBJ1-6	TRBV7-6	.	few	CASSADVDNSPLHF	TGTGCCAGCAGCGCCGACGTAGATAATTCACCCCTCCACTTT
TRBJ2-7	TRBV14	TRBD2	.	CASSQGLAAYEQYF	TGTGCCAGCAGCCAAGGGCTAGCGGCCTACGAGCAGTACTTC
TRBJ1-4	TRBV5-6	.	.	CASSSQGSNEKLFF	TGTGCCAGCAGCTCACAGGGAAGTAATGAAAAACTGTTTTTT
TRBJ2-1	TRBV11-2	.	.	CASSLTDNEQFF	TGTGCCAGCAGCTTAACAGACAATGAGCAGTTCTTC
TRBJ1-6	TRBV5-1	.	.	CASRPLQGADSPLHF	TGCGCCAGCAGACCGCTACAGGGTGCGGATTCACCCCTCCACTTT
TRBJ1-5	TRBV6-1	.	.	CASTRWGQPQHF	TGTGCCAGCACCAGGTGGGGACAGCCCCAGCATTTT
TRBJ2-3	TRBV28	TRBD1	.	CASRSQPGQGTDTQYF	TGTGCCAGCAGATCTCAACCGGGACAGGGCACAGATACGCAGTATTTT
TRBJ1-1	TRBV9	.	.	CASSATTNRTSLNTEAFF	TGTGCCAGCAGCGCAACCACCAATAGGACCTCGTTGAACACTGAAGCTTTCTTT
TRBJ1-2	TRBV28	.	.	CASSLTDIPYGYTF	TGTGCCAGCAGTTTAACAGATATACCCTATGGCTACACCTTC
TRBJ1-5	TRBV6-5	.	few	CASSYSPRQPQHF	TGTGCCAGCAGTTACTCCCCCCGGCAGCCCCAGCATTTT
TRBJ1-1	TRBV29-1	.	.	CSVGYGNTEAFF	TGCAGCGTTGGGTACGGTAACACTGAAGCTTTCTTT
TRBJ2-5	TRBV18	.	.	CASSPLGASQETQYF	TGTGCCAGCTCACCGTTAGGGGCTAGCCAAGAGACCCAGTACTTC
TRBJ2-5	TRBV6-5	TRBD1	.	CASSYLQGATGETQYF	TGTGCCAGCAGTTACTTACAGGGGGCGACTGGGGAGACCCAGTACTTC
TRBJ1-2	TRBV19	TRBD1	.	CASSIRTGVYGYTF	TGTGCCAGTAGTATCCGGACAGGGGTTTATGGCTACACCTTC
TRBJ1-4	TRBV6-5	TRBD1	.	CASSPDRVNEKLFF	TGTGCCAGCAGTCCGGACAGGGTTAATGAAAAACTGTTTTTT
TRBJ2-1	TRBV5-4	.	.	CASSLEVNSYNEQFF	TGTGCCAGCAGCTTGGAAGTGAACTCCTACAATGAGCAGTTCTTC
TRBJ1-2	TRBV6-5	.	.	CARGSGAAPFGYTF	TGTGCCAGGGGATCGGGGGCCGCGCCCTTTGGCTACACCTTC
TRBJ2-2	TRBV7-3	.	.	CASSLIPLEHTGELFF	TGTGCCAGCAGCTTAATACCCCTAGAACACACCGGGGAGCTGTTTTTT
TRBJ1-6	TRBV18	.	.	CASSPRGGVHNSPLHF	TGTGCCAGCTCACCTCGCGGGGGGGTACATAATTCACCCCTCCACTTT
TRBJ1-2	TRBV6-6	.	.	CASSATVGYTF	TGTGCCAGCAGTGCGACTGTTGGCTACACCTTC
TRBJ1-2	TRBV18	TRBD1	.	CASSPGTGGPGANYGYTF	TGTGCCAGCTCACCAGGGACAGGGGGCCCCGGAGCTAACTATGGCTACACCTTC
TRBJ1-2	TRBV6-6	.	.	CASSPTAKYGYTF	TGTGCCAGCAGTCCGACAGCTAAGTATGGCTACACCTTC
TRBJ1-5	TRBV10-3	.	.	CAISLQGNNQPQHF	TGTGCCATCAGTCTACAGGGTAACAATCAGCCCCAGCATTTT
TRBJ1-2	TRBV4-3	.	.	CASSRGGTNNYGYTF	TGCGCCAGCAGCCGAGGCGGCACTAATAACTATGGCTACACCTTC
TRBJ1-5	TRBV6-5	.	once	CASSIRDSNQPQHF	TGTGCCAGCAGTATCAGAGACAGCAATCAGCCCCAGCATTTT